This T cell receptor (beta chain) appears in the sequencing data of a study of blood T cells in healthy people across ages. As for the study in general: In model experiments, template switching was able to capture about one barcoded beta molecule for every two T cells that were present.

It was with a sample-barcoded 5' primer and a J-beta primer mix that a second PCR of about 6 to 12 cycles was run. Through a template-switch adaptor with 12 random nucleotides, each cDNA molecule received a tag. TCRdb re-derived calls from the 5' RACE reads in MiXCR, one entry per CDR3 protein. The sample consists of some 1.1 million distinct CDR3 sequences, approximately 38% of them appearing once. The draw of peripheral blood yielded ten milliliters from each donor. PBMCs numbering at least 6 million were isolated per sample. CDR1 DFQATT and CDR2 SNEGSKA come from the germline V gene (reference sequence). Trimming removed 0 bases at V and 5 bases at J, with 10 bases between. This CDR3 region has 13 residues.

Sequenced sample: blood. V and J are TRBV20-1 and TRBJ1-2, with D possibly TRBD1 on 6 matching bases. The clonotype comes from a man in his late teens or twenties in good health. The CDR3 region has the DNA TGCAGTGCTAGAGATCTCCAGGGGTATGGCTACACCTTC. This codes for CSARDLQGYGYTF.